This TCR beta chain was retrieved from a study of radiation and T cells in renal cell carcinoma. The study, taken as a whole, reports: Baseline intratumoral clonotype presence is unknown without pretreatment biopsies.

This clone was seen a handful of times. Antigen unknown. Produced via immunoSEQ multiplex PCR; TCRdb's table is partial and in-frame only. The profile shows about 150,000 clones, roughly 90% of them singletons. Time point in this sample: blood 2 weeks post-SBRT. Treatment denoted: 15 Gy SBRT to primary tumor, nephrectomy 4 weeks later. The CDR3 is made up of 15 amino acids. Trimming removed 5 bases from V and 0 bases from J, with 11 bases in between. Germline V lookup: CDR1 SGHRS, CDR2 YFSETQ. The sequence came from a woman aged 45-60 years with renal cell carcinoma. The genes are TRBV5-1 and TRBJ2-2; D gene uncertain. Sequences were derived from blood, sampled from a patient whose treatment included radiotherapy and nephrectomy. CDR3 nucleotide sequence: TGCGCCAGCAGGGTGGACCCCTCGAACACCGGGGAGCTGTTTTTT. Translation gives CASRVDPSNTGELFF.